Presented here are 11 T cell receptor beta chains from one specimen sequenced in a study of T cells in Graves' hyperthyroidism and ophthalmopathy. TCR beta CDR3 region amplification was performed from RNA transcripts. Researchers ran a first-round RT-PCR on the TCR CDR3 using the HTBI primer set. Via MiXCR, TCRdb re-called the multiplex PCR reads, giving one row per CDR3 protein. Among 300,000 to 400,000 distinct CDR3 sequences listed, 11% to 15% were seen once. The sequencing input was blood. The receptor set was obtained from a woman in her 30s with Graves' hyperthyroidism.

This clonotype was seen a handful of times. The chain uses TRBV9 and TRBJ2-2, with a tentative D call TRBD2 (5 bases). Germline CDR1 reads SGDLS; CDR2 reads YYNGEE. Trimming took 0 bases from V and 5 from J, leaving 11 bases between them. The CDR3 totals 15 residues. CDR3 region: CASSVAGYRTGELFF. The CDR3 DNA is TGTGCCAGCAGCGTAGCGGGGTACCGGACCGGGGAGCTGTTTTTT.

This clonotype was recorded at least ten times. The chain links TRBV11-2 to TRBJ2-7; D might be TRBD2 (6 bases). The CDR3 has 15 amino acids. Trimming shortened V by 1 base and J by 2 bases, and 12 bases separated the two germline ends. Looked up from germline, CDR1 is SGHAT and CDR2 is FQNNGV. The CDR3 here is CASSLGLARTYEQYF. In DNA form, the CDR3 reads TGTGCCAGCAGCTTAGGGCTAGCGCGGACCTACGAGCAGTACTTC.

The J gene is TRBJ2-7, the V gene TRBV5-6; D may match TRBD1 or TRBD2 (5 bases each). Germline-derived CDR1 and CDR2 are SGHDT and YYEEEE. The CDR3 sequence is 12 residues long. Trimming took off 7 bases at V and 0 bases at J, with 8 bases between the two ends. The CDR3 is CASAGGSYEQYF. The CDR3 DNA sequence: TGTGCCAGCGCTGGGGGCTCCTACGAGCAGTACTTC. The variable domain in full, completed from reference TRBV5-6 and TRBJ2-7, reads DAGVTQSPTHLIKTRGQQVTLRCSPKSGHDTVSWYQQALGQGPQFIFQYYEEEERQRGNFPDRFSGHQFPNYSSELNVNALLLGDSALYLCASAGGSYEQYFGPGTRLTVT.

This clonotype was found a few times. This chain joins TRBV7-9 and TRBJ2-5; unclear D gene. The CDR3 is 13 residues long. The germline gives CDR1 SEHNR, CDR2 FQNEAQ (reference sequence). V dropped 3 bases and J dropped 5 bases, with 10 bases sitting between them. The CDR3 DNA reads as TGTGCCAGCAGCTTCCGGTCTGAGGAGACCCAGTACTTC. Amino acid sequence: CASSFRSEETQYF.

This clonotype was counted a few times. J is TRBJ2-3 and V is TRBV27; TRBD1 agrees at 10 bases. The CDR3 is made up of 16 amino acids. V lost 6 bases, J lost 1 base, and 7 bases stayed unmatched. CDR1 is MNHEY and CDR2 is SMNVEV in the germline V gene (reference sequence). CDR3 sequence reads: CASSSTGTGGTDTQYF. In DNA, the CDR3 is TGTGCCAGCAGCTCGACCGGGACAGGGGGCACAGATACGCAGTATTTT.

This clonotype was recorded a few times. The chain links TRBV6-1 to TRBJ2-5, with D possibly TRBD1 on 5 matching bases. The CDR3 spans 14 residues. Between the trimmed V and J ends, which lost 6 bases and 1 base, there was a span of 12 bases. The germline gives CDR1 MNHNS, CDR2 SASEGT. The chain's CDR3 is CASSLSQGQETQYF. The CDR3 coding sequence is TGTGCCAGCAGCTTGTCCCAGGGCCAAGAGACCCAGTACTTC.

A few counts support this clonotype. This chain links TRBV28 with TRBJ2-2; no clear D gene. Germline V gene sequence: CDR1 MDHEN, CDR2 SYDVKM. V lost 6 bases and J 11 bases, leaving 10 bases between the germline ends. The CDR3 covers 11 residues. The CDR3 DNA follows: TGTGCCAGCAGAGACTTGACCGAGCTGTTTTTT. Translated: CASRDLTELFF.

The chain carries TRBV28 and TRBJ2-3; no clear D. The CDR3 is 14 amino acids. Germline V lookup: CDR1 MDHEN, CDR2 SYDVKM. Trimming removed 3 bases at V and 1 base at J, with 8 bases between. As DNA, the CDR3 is TGTGCCAGCAGTTTCGGTGGCCGCACAGATACGCAGTATTTT. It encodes CASSFGGRTDTQYF.

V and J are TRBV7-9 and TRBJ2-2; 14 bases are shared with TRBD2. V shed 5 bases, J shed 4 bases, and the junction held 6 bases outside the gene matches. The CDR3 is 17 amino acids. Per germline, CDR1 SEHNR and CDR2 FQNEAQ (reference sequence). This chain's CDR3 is CASSGLAGGFFTGELFF. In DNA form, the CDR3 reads TGTGCCAGCAGCGGACTAGCGGGAGGTTTCTTCACCGGGGAGCTGTTTTTT.

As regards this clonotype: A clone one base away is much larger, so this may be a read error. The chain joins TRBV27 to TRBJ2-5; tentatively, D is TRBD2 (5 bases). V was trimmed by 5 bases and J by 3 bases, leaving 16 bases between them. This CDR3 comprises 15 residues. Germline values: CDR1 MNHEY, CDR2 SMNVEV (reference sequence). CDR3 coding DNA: TGTGCCAGCAGTGACGAGGGCACCTACGAAGAGACCCAGTACTTC. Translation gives CASSDEGTYEETQYF.

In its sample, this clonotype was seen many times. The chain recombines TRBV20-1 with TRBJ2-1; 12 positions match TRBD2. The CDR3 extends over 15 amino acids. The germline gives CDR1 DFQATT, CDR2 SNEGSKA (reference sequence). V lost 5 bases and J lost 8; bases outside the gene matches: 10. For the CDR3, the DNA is TGCAGTGCTCCCTTACCGGGACTAGCGGGCGATGAGCAGTTCTTC. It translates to CSAPLPGLAGDEQFF.